The present entry profiles one T cell receptor beta chain with its context. The antigen this receptor binds is unknown. Base qualities are not at hand, and no much larger clone is one base apart. The sample is drawn from a study of blood T cells in healthy people across ages (dated by TCRdb to the mid-2010s). For the wider study: In model experiments, roughly one uniquely barcoded TCR beta cDNA molecule per two T cells was captured by template switching. Using deep sequencing normalized with unique cDNA molecular identifiers, the study measured how TCR beta repertoire diversity changes with age. To avoid experimental bias, donors of different ages were randomly spread across the sequencing lanes. The donors were divided into four age groups: young (average around 17 years), middle-aged (over 35), aged (under 70) and long-lived (more than 75). Using the same blood draw, the study looked at two additional independent replicas of 1 million unique cDNA reads for two donors, one aged 18 to 29 and the other aged 80 or older.

The protocol used for the library was 5' RACE. This sample was sequenced with an Illumina HiSeq 2500. A second PCR of roughly 6 to 12 cycles was run with a J-beta primer mix and a sample-barcoded 5' primer. A unique molecular identifier was introduced onto each TCR beta cDNA molecule by a template-switch 5' adaptor carrying 12 random nucleotides. At least 2.5 million CDR3-containing paired-end reads were obtained from each sample. All of the RNA was converted into first-strand cDNA using the Mint cDNA synthesis kit, with a TRBC-specific oligonucleotide serving as the primer. After uracil-DNA glycosylase treatment, a first 18-cycle PCR used universal primers M1SS and BC2_uni_R on all cDNA. Per the authors' processing: For normalization, 1 million high-quality reads, each with a distinct molecular identifier, were randomly selected from each sample. Instead of being binned into consensus sequences, reads with shared molecular identifiers were discarded. MiTCR, with a Q25 quality threshold and the strictest error-elimination algorithm, was used for CDR3 identification, clonotype clustering and error correction. A nonparametric unseen species model with Euler transformation was used to estimate lower-bound total TCR beta diversity. Starting from the raw public reads, TCRdb applied fastp trimming at Q25, assembled clones with MiXCR and retained in-frame beta chains. Records with the same CDR3 protein are collapsed into one entry carrying the most frequent genes and DNA. The V and J calls and clone size come from TCRdb's table, not from the authors' own analysis. The sample table lists more than 700,000 distinct CDR3 sequences, 53% of them with a count of one. The ten biggest clones cover around 41% of the sample.

Overall results and qualifications from the work: A strong correlation was found between observed TCR beta diversity and the percentage of naive T cells measured by flow cytometry. Estimates of total diversity based on one million sequenced T cells were regarded as lower bounds and as underestimates. Conclusive comparison of naive and antigen-experienced compartments was prevented by the profiling of bulk unsorted PBMCs. The CMV infection status of donors was not known, potentially confounding age-related changes in expanded clonotypes. Compared with the aged group, more naive CD4+ T cells, fewer expanded clones and increased TCR diversity were shown by the long-lived group, suggesting age selection. As age increased, observed TCR beta diversity per million T cells dropped in a roughly linear way, and a significant reduction was already evident by age 40.

Donors were under 40 systemically healthy Caucasian individuals from Russia aged roughly 6 to 100 years. Ten milliliters of peripheral blood were drawn from each donor into EDTA-treated Vacutainer tubes. Ficoll-Paque density-gradient centrifugation was used to isolate PBMCs, with at least 6 million per sample. Trizol reagent was used to extract total RNA from the PBMCs, yielding at least 5.5 micrograms per sample. The percentages of naive CD45RAhigh/CD27high T cells were determined by flow cytometry on a PBMC aliquot from every donor. Per the germline V gene, KGHSH is the CDR1 and LQKENI is the CDR2. Including cysteine and phenylalanine, the CDR3 has 16 amino acids. Of all the DNA, just the CDR3 is kept, 48 bases in frame from base 1.

The chain couples TRBV18 to TRBJ2-7; the D call is possibly TRBD1 or TRBD2, each sharing 6 bases. The last part of the DNA fits TRBJ2-5 better; the J call may be wrong. This receptor was obtained from an elderly man in good health. Sequenced input: blood. The DNA sequence is as follows: TGTGCCAGCTCACCACCGAGTTTGGGGGGCGGGGAGACCCAGTACTTC. Its coded protein is CASSPPSLGGGETQYF.